This T cell receptor (beta chain) came from a study of cytomegalovirus exposure and HLA in healthy donors. At the level of the study: A later analysis reported the same platform for the 110 or so validation repertoires and the approximately 670 first-cohort repertoires.

It was the roughly 110-subject validation cohort, separate from the roughly 700-subject first cohort, to which the donors belonged. Regarding this clone: The antigen is undetermined.

Data came from immunoSEQ multiplex PCR; TCRdb stores just in-frame clones and leaves some out. The table lists some 200,000 clones, under 95% of them singletons. Trimming stripped 4 bases from V and 1 base from J, with 6 bases between. Germline lookup yields CDR1 SGHNT and CDR2 YYREEE (reference sequence). CDR3 length: 12 amino acids. Overall study results and limits: Some TCR beta chains (around 160 of them) were listed as cytomegalovirus-associated. Within the 120 validation repertoires, first-cohort TCR clusters tended to co-occur, according to a later analysis.

V gene TRBV5-4 combines with J gene TRBJ2-7, with no clear D. The source material was PBMCs. The sequence came from a woman under 30 in good health and CMV-seronegative. CDR3 in amino acids: CASSLPSYEQYF. The CDR3 DNA reads as TGTGCCAGCAGCCTACCTTCCTACGAGCAGTACTTC. Complete variable domain (other parts from reference TRBV5-4 and TRBJ2-7): ETGVTQSPTHLIKTRGQQVTLRCSSQSGHNTVSWYQQALGQGPQFIFQYYREEENGRGNFPPRFSGLQFPNYSSELNVNALELDDSALYLCASSLPSYEQYFGPGTRLTVT.